What follows are 8 T cell receptor beta chains derived from one specimen sequenced in a study of early T cells in non-severe SARS-CoV-2 infection. Via MiXCR, TCRdb re-called the 5' RACE reads, giving one row per CDR3 protein. The table shows tens of thousands of distinct CDR3 sequences, with 12% occurring only once. Sequenced sample: whole blood. All receptors derive from an adult who was a healthcare worker with PCR-confirmed SARS-CoV-2 infection or an uninfected control (not recorded which).

Concerning this clonotype: A much larger clone is a single base away; this may be a read error. V is TRBV27 and J is TRBJ2-1; possible D gene TRBD2, 6 bases. The CDR3 length is 16 residues. From germline, CDR1 is MNHEY and CDR2 SMNVEV (reference sequence). CDR3 in DNA: TGTGCCGGCAGTTCCTTCTTAGGGAGGACCTACAATGAGCAGTTCTTC. Encoded protein: CAGSSFLGRTYNEQFF.

This clonotype came up a few times. The chain joins TRBV5-1 to TRBJ2-3, with D tentatively TRBD2 (6 bases). This CDR3 is 16 amino acids long. Deletions cut 2 bases from V and 0 bases from J, with 13 bases between. Per germline, CDR1 SGHRS and CDR2 YFSETQ. CDR3 residues: CASSFPLAASTDTQYF. The DNA for the CDR3 is TGCGCCAGCAGCTTTCCCTTAGCGGCTAGCACAGATACGCAGTATTTT. Together with reference TRBV5-1 and TRBJ2-3, the CDR3 gives the full variable domain: KAGVTQTPRYLIKTRGQQVTLSCSPISGHRSVSWYQQTPGQGLQFLFEYFSETQRNKGNFPGRFSGRQFSNSRSEMNVSTLELGDSALYLCASSFPLAASTDTQYFGPGTRLTVL.

The sample holds many counts of this clonotype. The J gene is TRBJ2-1, the V gene TRBV3-1; 13 bases are shared with TRBD2. There are 16 residues in the CDR3. V was pared by 1 base and J by 8 bases, with 5 bases of the junction left unmatched. CDR1 and CDR2 from the germline V gene are LGHDT and YNNKEL (reference sequence). The CDR3 is CASSQAGTSGIDEQFF. CDR3 DNA sequence: TGTGCCAGCAGCCAAGCCGGGACTAGCGGGATTGATGAGCAGTTCTTC.

This clonotype appeared many times. This rearrangement joins TRBV12-3 or TRBV12-4 to TRBJ1-4, with TRBD1 as a possible D gene (6 bases). This CDR3 spans 14 amino acids. Trimming cost V 4 bases and J 11 bases, with 17 bases left between them. The CDR3 spells CASSSGQSSGKLFF. The DNA for the CDR3 is TGTGCCAGCAGTTCCGGACAGTCCTCGGGGAAACTGTTTTTT.

This clonotype was recorded once. With a much larger clone just one base away, this may be a read error. The rearrangement links TRBV29-1 to TRBJ2-1, with D perhaps TRBD1 (6 bases). Germline CDR1 SQVTM, CDR2 ANQGSEA. V was shortened by 7 bases and J by 2 bases, with 9 bases between the two germline ends. The CDR3 contains 12 residues. The CDR3 DNA follows: TGCAGCGGGGACAAGGCCTACAATGAGCAGTTCTTC. Its translation: CSGDKAYNEQFF.

This clonotype was observed a few times. The chain combines TRBV3-1 with TRBJ2-3; unclear D gene. Per germline, CDR1 LGHDT and CDR2 YNNKEL (reference sequence). There are 16 residues in the CDR3. The V end lost 2 bases, the J end lost 5 bases, and 17 bases lay between the germline ends. CDR3 DNA: TGTGCCAGCAGCCAAAATATCCCCGGGTTGGGAGATACGCAGTATTTT. Amino acid sequence: CASSQNIPGLGDTQYF.

V is TRBV5-1 and J is TRBJ2-1, with D possibly being TRBD1 (6 bases). The CDR3 length is 16 residues. V was shortened by 4 bases and J by 2 bases, with 16 bases between the two germline ends. Germline V gene lookup returns CDR1 SGHRS and CDR2 YFSETQ. CDR3 protein: CASSPQGSYTYNEQFF. As DNA, the CDR3 is TGCGCCAGCAGCCCGCAGGGGTCATACACCTACAATGAGCAGTTCTTC.

This clonotype was picked up many times. The chain combines TRBV7-2 with TRBJ2-1; D tentatively fits TRBD1 or TRBD2 (5 bases each). Germline assignment: CDR1 SGHTA and CDR2 FQGNSA. V was cut by 8 bases and J by 6 bases, with 23 bases left in between. The CDR3 extends over 16 amino acids. CDR3 loop: CASSDTGLPYANEQFF. The DNA for the CDR3 is TGTGCCAGCTCCGACACGGGGCTACCTTATGCCAATGAGCAGTTCTTC.